This T cell receptor (beta chain) is from a study of T cells after somatic rescue of genetic block. TCRdb's table, derived via immunoSEQ multiplex PCR, lists solely in-frame clones and lacks some. The sample consists of thousands of clones, 80% to 85% of them appearing once. V was shortened by 0 bases and J by 3 bases, with 8 bases between the two germline ends. Germline lookup yields CDR1 MGHRA and CDR2 YSYEKL. This CDR3 comprises 15 residues. Input material: peripheral blood mononuclear cells (PBMCs). The chain carries TRBV4-1 and TRBJ1-4; D gene ambiguous. This sequence was found in a boy aged 5-17 years. CDR3 in amino acids: CASSQDRGANEKLFF. In DNA form, the CDR3 reads TGCGCCAGCAGCCAAGATCGGGGTGCTAATGAAAAACTGTTTTTT.